The next 19 T cell receptor beta chains were all read from a single sample in a study of Ad26.COV2.S vaccination and SARS-CoV-2 variants. Treatment meaning: around 19 received Ad26.COV2.S at low or high dose, single or two shots; a few received placebo; per-sample allocation not given. Sampling was performed 63 days after the first vaccine or placebo injection. Sequencing used immunoSEQ multiplex PCR; TCRdb keeps in-frame clones, though not all of them. The data hold 350,000 to 550,000 clones, with 80% to 90% observed a single time. The sequences come from peripheral blood, collected in a trial of Ad26.COV2.S vaccine versus placebo. Every receptor here comes from a person aged 18-65 years who received the Ad26.COV2.S COVID-19 vaccine or a placebo.

This chain uses TRBV7-6 with TRBJ2-5, with D perhaps matching TRBD1 (5 bases). V dropped 5 bases and J dropped 2 bases, with 12 bases sitting between them. This CDR3 region has 14 residues. Germline loops: CDR1 SGHVS, CDR2 FNYEAQ. CDR3 bases: TGTGCCAGCAGCACGCGACAGACACAAGAGACCCAGTACTTC. Translation gives CASSTRQTQETQYF.

The chain joins TRBV6-5 to TRBJ2-3; either TRBD1 or TRBD2 may fit D (5 bases each). Between the trimmed V and J ends, which lost 0 bases and 0 bases, there was a span of 10 bases. The CDR3 consists of 16 residues. The germline V gene encodes CDR1 MNHEY and CDR2 SVGAGI. Here the CDR3 reads CASSYSRDPSTDTQYF. CDR3 sequence (DNA): TGTGCCAGCAGTTACTCCCGGGACCCTAGCACAGATACGCAGTATTTT.

This clone was seen just once. In DNA form, the CDR3 reads TGTGCCAGCAGCCAAGGGGGCCGGGACCGCACTAACAATGAGCAGTTCTTC. This gives the protein CASSQGGRDRTNNEQFF. The chain has TRBV4-2 and TRBJ2-1; D may match TRBD1 or TRBD2 (5 bases each). Germline CDR1 reads LGHNA; CDR2 reads YNFKEQ. The ends were cut back, 1 base at V and 5 bases at J, with 18 bases in the middle. The CDR3 runs 17 residues.

The V and J genes are TRBV5-1 and TRBJ2-4; a possible D gene is TRBD1 (6 bases). The CDR3 is 15 amino acids. V gave up 3 bases and J gave up 0 bases, with 10 bases separating them. Looked up from germline, CDR1 is SGHRS and CDR2 is YFSETQ. CDR3 protein: CASSYRTAAKNIQYF. The CDR3 coding sequence is TGCGCCAGCAGCTATAGGACAGCAGCCAAAAACATTCAGTACTTC.

With regard to this clone: Other nucleotide sequences in the sample specify the same CDR3. V usage is TRBV27 and J usage is TRBJ1-1; a possible D gene is TRBD1 (6 bases). The germline V and J ends were trimmed by 3 bases and 2 bases, with 10 bases remaining between them. The CDR3 is 14 residues long. Germline values: CDR1 MNHEY, CDR2 SMNVEV (reference sequence). The DNA of the CDR3 is TGTGCCAGCAGTTTTGGGGGGCTAAACACTGAAGCTTTCTTT. As protein: CASSFGGLNTEAFF.

The chain joins TRBV18 to TRBJ2-3, with D possibly being TRBD2 (7 bases). Germline V gives CDR1 KGHSH, CDR2 LQKENI. The ends were cut back, 0 bases at V and 4 bases at J, with 8 bases in the middle. The CDR3 covers 14 residues. In nucleotides, the CDR3 is TGTGCCAGCTCACCACCGGGGGGGCCAGATACGCAGTATTTT. The encoded protein is CASSPPGGPDTQYF.

The chain links TRBV6-4 to TRBJ1-2, with D perhaps TRBD1 (5 bases). The V and J ends lost 10 bases and 8 bases respectively, with 14 bases between them. Looked up from germline, CDR1 is MRHNA and CDR2 is SNTAGT. This CDR3 region has 11 residues. This chain's CDR3 is CATRSGVGYTF. The CDR3 DNA sequence: TGTGCCACCCGGTCGGGGGTGGGCTACACCTTC.

The chain has TRBV11-2 and TRBJ1-1, with TRBD1 identical over 10 bases. The CDR3 covers 17 residues. Germline V CDR1 and CDR2: SGHAT, FQNNGV. V shed 5 bases and J 8 bases; nucleotides not matched to a gene: 17. The CDR3: CASSTRSGGTGESEAFF. The CDR3 nucleotides are TGTGCCAGCAGCACTAGAAGCGGCGGGACAGGGGAATCAGAAGCTTTCTTT.

The chain links TRBV28 to TRBJ2-7; the D is unclear. V was cut by 4 bases and J by 3 bases, with 13 bases left in between. Germline assignment: CDR1 MDHEN and CDR2 SYDVKM. The CDR3 is 14 amino acids. CDR3 nucleotide sequence: TGTGCCAGCAGTTCTCCGAACTCTTACTACGAGCAGTACTTC. Translating it yields CASSSPNSYYEQYF.

This clone was counted a few times. This chain links TRBV6-4 with TRBJ1-2, with D possibly matching TRBD1 (6 bases). CDR3 length equals 16 residues. Germline V gives CDR1 MRHNA, CDR2 SNTAGT. Trimming stripped 5 bases from V and 7 bases from J, with 23 bases between. DNA of the CDR3: TGTGCCAGCAGTCCCACCGGGACAACGAGCACGGCTGGCTACACCTTC. It specifies CASSPTGTTSTAGYTF.

The chain links TRBV28 to TRBJ2-3; D call uncertain. The V gene's germline CDR1 is MDHEN and CDR2 SYDVKM. Trimming removed 1 base at V and 2 bases at J, with 4 bases between. CDR3 size: 13 residues. In DNA, the CDR3 is TGTGCCAGCAGTTTATCCGACACAGATACGCAGTATTTT. This codes for CASSLSDTDTQYF.

V gene TRBV6-2 or TRBV6-3 combines with J gene TRBJ2-3, with 11 bases fitting TRBD2. Unmatched junction bases numbered 8, after V lost 6 bases and J lost 3 bases. The CDR3 runs 16 residues. CDR1 and CDR2 from the germline V gene are MNHEY and SVGEGT. This CDR3 is CASSQMTSGMTDTQYF. As DNA, the CDR3 is TGTGCCAGCAGCCAGATGACTAGCGGGATGACAGATACGCAGTATTTT.

This chain links TRBV6-2 or TRBV6-3 with TRBJ2-7; either TRBD1 or TRBD2 may fit D (6 bases each). V lost 6 bases to trimming and J lost 6 bases, with 15 bases between them. Germline assignment: CDR1 MNHEY and CDR2 SVGEGT. The CDR3 consists of 13 residues. The CDR3 nucleotides read TGTGCCAGCAGCTGGGGTGGGGGGCGCGAGCAGTACGTC. It is translated as CASSWGGGREQYV.

V gene TRBV6-5 combines with J gene TRBJ2-2; the match to TRBD1 covers 9 bases. V was pared by 8 bases and J by 5 bases, with 9 bases of the junction left unmatched. Germline V gene lookup returns CDR1 MNHEY and CDR2 SVGAGI. This CDR3 has 15 amino acids. CDR3 amino acids: CASQGQGLGTGELFF. DNA for the CDR3: TGTGCCAGCCAGGGACAGGGACTGGGAACCGGGGAGCTGTTTTTT.

The chain is built from TRBV19 and TRBJ2-4; no firm D call. Deletions cut 9 bases from V and 0 bases from J, with 12 bases between. This CDR3 contains 14 residues. Germline V CDR1 and CDR2: LNHDA, SQIVND (reference sequence). The CDR3 bases are TGTGCCAGCTCAGAACAGCTAGCCAAAAACATTCAGTACTTC. This sequence encodes CASSEQLAKNIQYF.

The chain uses TRBV20-1 and TRBJ2-7; possible D gene TRBD2, 6 bases. Trimming stripped 3 bases from V and 6 bases from J, with 18 bases between. The CDR3 runs 14 residues. The germline V gene has CDR1 DFQATT and CDR2 SNEGSKA (reference sequence). CDR3 DNA sequence: TGCAGTGCTAGTCTATGGGGGGATCGGCGCGAGCAGTACTTC. It translates to CSASLWGDRREQYF.

CDR3 in amino acids: CASSPNIIQPQHF. CDR3 nucleotides: TGTGCCAGCAGCCCGAACATCATACAGCCCCAGCATTTT. The V gene is TRBV6-5, the J gene TRBJ1-5; D gene unclear. The germline CDR1 and CDR2 sequences are MNHEY and SVGAGI. Trimming left V 6 bases short and J 7 bases short, with 13 bases between. This CDR3 comprises 13 residues.

The chain has TRBV6-5 and TRBJ2-3; 10 positions agree with TRBD2. The CDR3 consists of 16 residues. The V gene end was trimmed by 2 bases and the J gene end by 6 bases; junction bases not matched to a gene: 8. The germline gives CDR1 MNHEY, CDR2 SVGAGI. Written as DNA, the CDR3 is TGTGCCAGCAGTTACGGCAAGCGGGGGGGCTTGGATACGCAGTATTTT. This codes for CASSYGKRGGLDTQYF.

The chain employs TRBV6-5 and TRBJ2-3; the D gene is possibly TRBD2 (6 bases). V was trimmed by 6 bases and J by 5 bases, leaving 15 bases between them. The germline V gene encodes CDR1 MNHEY and CDR2 SVGAGI. The CDR3 runs to 14 residues. The CDR3 loop is CASRSHAGIDTQYF. The CDR3 coding sequence is TGTGCCAGCAGAAGCCATGCGGGGATAGATACGCAGTATTTT.